This T cell receptor (beta chain) was found in a study of CD8+ T cells in alopecia areata (dated by TCRdb to 2017 to 2018). Background on the whole study: The treated patients took part in an open-label pilot trial in which moderate-to-severe alopecia areata was treated with oral tofacitinib at 5 to 10 mg twice daily. Tofacitinib was given for 6 to 18 months, followed by 6 months of follow-up off drug to assess delayed response and recurrence. High-throughput TCRbeta sequencing was used to examine T cell clonal expansion in alopecia areata in both the C3H/HeJ mouse model and human patients. Scalp tissue and sorted CD4+ and CD8+ peripheral blood T cells from patchy and totalis/universalis alopecia areata patients and from healthy controls were covered by human TCRbeta sequencing. Biopsies were taken from tofacitinib-treated patients at baseline and again at 4 and 24 weeks into treatment, and several of those patients also had a later scalp biopsy. Clonality in the scalp was compared among normal scalp (n=4), patchy alopecia areata scalp (n=8), and alopecia totalis/universalis scalp (n=8). RNA was obtained with the PAXgene miRNA kit for fixed scalp, the miRNeasy kit for PBMCs, and the RNeasy kit for mouse skin. TCRbeta CDR3 regions were amplified by immunoSEQ multiplex PCR using 35 Vbeta forward and 13 Jbeta reverse primers. The paper as a whole reports these results and caveats: Lesional scalp, especially in alopecia totalis/universalis, showed higher clonality and more expanded CD8+ clones than normal scalp, suggesting antigenic drive. Unlike mouse skin, where gammadelta T cells dominate, normal human skin contains resident alphabeta T cells that get sequenced too, which complicates analysis of the scalp TCR repertoire. Shared TCR sequences between patients were less evident than in mice, which may be partly attributable to HLA diversity in the patient population.

Worth noting for this clone: No cognate antigen has been identified for it. One end of the junction does not line up with germline, which may come from a read error.

CDR1 is given as SGHRS and CDR2 as YFSETQ, both from the germline V gene. CDR3 length: 14 amino acids, cysteine to phenylalanine. Just the 42-base CDR3 DNA is kept, in frame starting at base 1. Taken with the paper, the label for time point translates to: baseline before oral tofacitinib. Lesional scalp punch biopsies and peripheral blood were collected from alopecia areata patients. PBMCs were isolated by density centrifugation and stained for CD3, CD4 and CD8, and CD4+ and CD8+ T cells were sorted on a FACSAria. The library was built by means of the immunoSEQ multiplex PCR assay. RNA was extracted from all samples and reverse transcribed into cDNA as template for TCR sequencing. First-strand cDNA was synthesized with SuperScript III using a 2:1 mix of oligo-dT and random hexamers. A synthetic immune receptor repertoire was used to gauge amplification bias, and whatever bias remained was removed computationally. In the authors' own workflow: After raw reads were preprocessed to remove errors, the CDR3 was defined following IMGT conventions as running from the conserved cysteine to phenylalanine. Clonality was computed as 1 minus the Shannon entropy, with the entropy normalized by log2 of the number of productive unique TCRs. Scalp TCRbeta sequences were cross-referenced with sorted blood CD4 and CD8 repertoires so that the CD4 or CD8 identity of scalp clones could be inferred. As stored in TCRdb, this immuneACCESS dataset retains in-frame rearrangements with V and J assigned. A fraction of the clones does not appear; measured against another copy, unresolved V genes explain less than half of the discrepancy, and the remainder lacks a known reason. The V and J calls and clone size are taken from that table; D and trimming were inferred from the DNA. The sample table contains 140,000 to 150,000 clones; only one count was recorded for approximately 51% of them. The ten largest clones take up approximately 0.99% of the sample.

Source: CD4+ T cells sorted from blood, taken at week 0. This receptor was taken from a human donor with alopecia areata. Here the chain combines TRBV5-1 and TRBJ2-5; the D gene cannot be resolved reliably. The DNA sequence is TGCGCAAGCAGCTTTAGAACTCCTCAAGAGACCCAGTACTTC. This encodes CASSFRTPQETQYF. Supplemented by the reference TRBV5-1 and TRBJ2-5 proteins around the CDR3, the complete variable domain is KAGVTQTPRYLIKTRGQQVTLSCSPISGHRSVSWYQQTPGQGLQFLFEYFSETQRNKGNFPGRFSGRQFSNSRSEMNVSTLELGDSALYLCASSFRTPQETQYFGPGTRLLVL.